A single sample gave rise to the 30 T cell receptor beta chains below, sequenced in a study of T cell responses to AZD1222 COVID-19 vaccine. Sequenced by immunoSEQ multiplex PCR; TCRdb stores in-frame clones only, minus some. This sample has approximately 65,000 clones, with 76% found just once. The source was peripheral blood, collected on day 0 of AZD1222 vaccination. These TCRs come from an adult in good health.

This clone was recorded once. The chain combines TRBV18 with TRBJ1-3; D is undetermined. The germline V and J ends were trimmed by 4 bases and 5 bases, with 12 bases remaining between them. Germline CDR1 KGHSH, CDR2 LQKENI. The CDR3 is 14 residues long. This CDR3 reads CASSLDPGRNTIYF. The CDR3 coding sequence is TGTGCCAGCTCACTCGACCCAGGCCGAAACACCATATATTTT.

This clone was observed a handful of times. V gene TRBV6-4 combines with J gene TRBJ2-2; perhaps TRBD1 as D (6 bases). The CDR3 is 14 residues long. Germline V CDR1 and CDR2: MRHNA, SNTAGT. Trimming cost V 7 bases and J 3 bases, with 12 bases left between them. In DNA, the CDR3 is TGTGCCAGCAAAACTTCAGGGGACACCGGGGAGCTGTTTTTT. It codes for CASKTSGDTGELFF.

V is TRBV7-3 and J is TRBJ1-2; D may be TRBD1 (5 bases). This CDR3 has 13 amino acids. The V gene's germline CDR1 is SGHTA and CDR2 FQGTGA. Trimming removed 5 bases from V and 7 bases from J, with 14 bases in between. CDR3 amino acids: CASSPNRRSGYTF. DNA of the CDR3: TGTGCCAGCAGCCCCAACAGGAGATCTGGCTACACCTTC.

There are a few counts of this clone. This sequence joins TRBV20-1 and TRBJ1-5; D might be TRBD1 (5 bases). Germline assignment: CDR1 DFQATT and CDR2 SNEGSKA (reference sequence). The CDR3 consists of 10 residues. Trimming took 6 bases from V and 13 from J, leaving 13 bases between them. In DNA, the CDR3 is TGCAGTGCGTCCGGGACTCAACAGCATTTT. Translated, it gives CSASGTQQHF.

This clone was recorded once. The gene calls are TRBV28 and TRBJ1-4, with a weak D call TRBD1 (5 bases). Deletions cut 2 bases from V and 0 bases from J, with 7 bases between. This CDR3 region has 15 residues. Per the germline V gene, CDR1 is MDHEN and CDR2 is SYDVKM. The CDR3 spells CASSLTGATNEKLFF. CDR3 coding DNA: TGTGCCAGCAGTTTAACAGGAGCAACTAATGAAAAACTGTTTTTT.

V usage is TRBV3-1 (or the pseudogene TRBV3-2) and J usage is TRBJ2-1; D is unclear. V was cut by 1 base and J by 6 bases, with 7 bases left in between. CDR1 is LGHDT, CDR2 YNNKEL, per germline (reference sequence). This CDR3 contains 13 residues. Here the CDR3 DNA reads TGTGCCAGCAGCCAAGTCCTTAGCAATGAGCAGTTCTTC. This sequence encodes CASSQVLSNEQFF.

The chain couples TRBV10-3 to TRBJ1-6; 10 bases map to TRBD1. This CDR3 region has 15 residues. V lost 2 bases to trimming and J lost 8 bases; unmatched junction nucleotides: 3. CDR1 and CDR2 (germline): ENHRY, SYGVKD. CDR3 sequence: CAISEGGTGDSPLHF. As DNA, the CDR3 is TGTGCCATCAGTGAGGGCGGGACAGGGGATTCACCCCTCCACTTT.

The rearrangement uses TRBV7-2 and TRBJ1-6, with TRBD1 identical over 9 bases. The CDR3 spans 15 residues. With 5 bases clipped from V and 6 bases from J, the junction kept 5 bases outside the gene matches. Germline V gene data show CDR1 as SGHTA and CDR2 as FQGNSA. CDR3: CASSTPGQGNSPLHF. CDR3 coding DNA: TGTGCCAGCAGCACTCCGGGACAGGGTAATTCACCCCTCCACTTT.

The rearrangement links TRBV7-9 to TRBJ1-4; TRBD1 is a possible D gene (5 bases). Trimming removed 5 bases from V and 8 bases from J, with 18 bases in between. Germline CDR1 SEHNR, CDR2 FQNEAQ (reference sequence). CDR3 length: 15 residues. The CDR3 DNA reads as TGTGCCAGCAGCCCCCCAGGGCGGGTTAAAGAAAAACTGTTTTTT. Amino acids: CASSPPGRVKEKLFF. Using reference TRBV7-9 and TRBJ1-4 for the parts outside the CDR3, the full variable domain is DTGVSQNPRHKITKRGQNVTFRCDPISEHNRLYWYRQTLGQGPEFLTYFQNEAQLEKSRLLSDRFSAERPKGSFSTLEIQRTEQGDSAMYLCASSPPGRVKEKLFFGSGTQLSVL.

V and J are TRBV19 and TRBJ2-3; D ambiguous. The CDR3 runs to 14 residues. Trimming stripped 7 bases from V and 0 bases from J, with 11 bases between. Germline values: CDR1 LNHDA, CDR2 SQIVND (reference sequence). CDR3 in amino acids: CASTQHRSTDTQYF. The CDR3 nucleotides are TGTGCCAGTACCCAACATAGAAGCACAGATACGCAGTATTTT.

V and J are TRBV30 and TRBJ1-4; 9 bases fit TRBD1. Germline CDR1 GTSNPN, CDR2 SVGIG (reference sequence). There are 14 residues in the CDR3. With 5 bases clipped from V and 5 bases from J, the junction kept 6 bases outside the gene matches. CDR3: CAWEAGTGNEKLFF. In DNA form, the CDR3 reads TGTGCCTGGGAGGCCGGGACAGGGAATGAAAAACTGTTTTTT.

The rearrangement uses TRBV29-1 and TRBJ1-3; D is ambiguous. V was cut by 7 bases and J by 1 base, with 11 bases left in between. The CDR3 covers 13 residues. Germline loops: CDR1 SQVTM, CDR2 ANQGSEA. The CDR3 is CSAGLSSGNTIYF. CDR3 DNA: TGCAGCGCCGGACTTTCGTCTGGAAACACCATATATTTT.

The chain couples TRBV5-1 to TRBJ2-7, with D maybe TRBD1 (5 bases). Between the trimmed V and J ends, which lost 4 bases and 10 bases, there was a span of 15 bases. This CDR3 is built from 12 residues. Germline-derived CDR1 and CDR2 are SGHRS and YFSETQ. DNA of the CDR3: TGCGCCAGCAGCCCAACAGGACCCCAACAGTACTTC. Translating it yields CASSPTGPQQYF.

The V and J genes are TRBV3-1 (or the pseudogene TRBV3-2) and TRBJ2-1; D perhaps matches TRBD1 (8 bases). Germline values: CDR1 LGHDT, CDR2 YNNKEL (reference sequence). V was clipped by 1 base and J by 8 bases, with 18 bases between them. The CDR3 runs to 16 residues. CDR3 sequence (DNA): TGTGCCAGCAGCCAAGTTTTGTGGACAGGGAGGGATGAGCAGTTCTTC. Protein product: CASSQVLWTGRDEQFF.

This chain uses TRBV5-1 with TRBJ1-1; D perhaps matches TRBD1 (5 bases). The CDR3 is 15 residues long. The V end lost 1 base, the J end lost 4 bases, and 14 bases lay between the germline ends. The germline V gene has CDR1 SGHRS and CDR2 YFSETQ. The CDR3: CASSLFSFQGTEAFF. Written as DNA, the CDR3 is TGCGCCAGCAGCTTGTTCTCCTTCCAGGGCACTGAAGCTTTCTTT.

The chain combines TRBV4-1 with TRBJ1-2; TRBD1 might be the D (6 bases). Trimming cost V 1 base and J 4 bases, with 16 bases left between them. Germline CDR1 is MGHRA and CDR2 is YSYEKL. The CDR3 runs 16 residues. CDR3 in amino acids: CASSQAVSGGGYGYTF. The CDR3 nucleotides read TGCGCCAGCAGCCAAGCGGTCTCGGGAGGGGGCTATGGCTACACCTTC.

This chain joins TRBV11-1 and TRBJ2-1; D remains unclear. V was cut by 3 bases and J by 0 bases, with 12 bases left in between. CDR1 and CDR2 from the germline V gene are SGHAT and FQDESV (reference sequence). The CDR3 is 16 residues long. The CDR3 DNA sequence: TGTGCCAGCAGCTTCGATTATTTGAGCTCCTACAATGAGCAGTTCTTC. Encoded protein: CASSFDYLSSYNEQFF. Variable domain in full (rest from reference TRBV11-1 and TRBJ2-1): EAEVAQSPRYKITEKSQAVAFWCDPISGHATLYWYRQILGQGPELLVQFQDESVVDDSQLPKDRFSAERLKGVDSTLKIQPAELGDSAMYLCASSFDYLSSYNEQFFGPGTRLTVL.

The rearrangement links TRBV4-3 to TRBJ2-3, with 10 positions matching TRBD1. With V trimmed by 0 bases and J by 6 bases, 12 bases remained unmatched. The V gene's germline CDR1 is LGHNA and CDR2 YSLEER. The CDR3 length is 18 residues. The CDR3 region is CASSQDRGQGSAADTQYF. DNA for the CDR3: TGCGCCAGCAGCCAAGATAGGGGACAGGGGAGCGCAGCGGATACGCAGTATTTT.

The CDR3 coding sequence is TGCGCCAGCAGCTTGGTACCGGGACCCACTAATGAAAAACTGTTTTTT. Protein sequence: CASSLVPGPTNEKLFF. The gene calls are TRBV5-1 and TRBJ1-4, with D perhaps matching TRBD1 (5 bases). Trimming took 0 bases from V and 2 from J, leaving 11 bases between them. CDR3 length: 16 amino acids. Germline CDR1 SGHRS, CDR2 YFSETQ.

The chain joins TRBV2 to TRBJ1-1; no clear D gene. Germline values: CDR1 SNHLY, CDR2 FYNNEI. The CDR3 runs to 14 residues. Trimming stripped 2 bases from V and 1 base from J, with 8 bases between. CDR3 amino acids: CASSEIGRNTEAFF. The DNA for the CDR3 is TGTGCCAGCAGTGAAATTGGCAGGAACACTGAAGCTTTCTTT.

This chain's CDR3 is CASSLGTGVENTIYF. In nucleotides, the CDR3 is TGTGCCAGCAGCTTAGGGACAGGGGTTGAAAACACCATATATTTT. V gene TRBV7-7 combines with J gene TRBJ1-3; 9 nucleotides line up with TRBD1. Losses at the gene ends were 1 base for V and 6 bases for J; bases not matched to a gene: 4. The CDR3 loop spans 15 amino acids. Germline V gene sequence: CDR1 SSHAT, CDR2 FNYEAQ (reference sequence).

The chain links TRBV5-1 to TRBJ1-1; D gene ambiguous. In germline, CDR1 is SGHRS, CDR2 YFSETQ. Trimming left V 2 bases short and J 1 base short, with 6 bases between. The length of the CDR3 is 13 residues. CDR3 amino acids: CASSFGRNTEAFF. The CDR3 DNA reads TGCGCCAGCAGCTTCGGGCGGAACACTGAAGCTTTCTTT.

This clone was counted only a few times. The chain joins TRBV5-4 to TRBJ2-7; weak D call: TRBD2 (6 bases). Germline loops: CDR1 SGHNT, CDR2 YYREEE (reference sequence). The CDR3 length is 14 residues. Trimming shortened V by 4 bases and J by 2 bases, and 13 bases separated the two germline ends. As DNA, the CDR3 is TGTGCCAGCAGCCCCGGCGGGAATACCTACGAGCAGTACTTC. This sequence encodes CASSPGGNTYEQYF.

For this clone: Compared with germline, one end of the junction differs, possibly owing to a read error. The V and J genes are TRBV29-1 and TRBJ2-3; 7 bases are a match to TRBD1. Germline-derived CDR1 and CDR2 are SQVTM and ANQGSEA. The CDR3 extends over 15 amino acids. CDR3 coding DNA: TGCAGCGTCGAAGCTAGACAGGGCATCACAGATACGCAGTATTTT. Protein sequence: CSVEARQGITDTQYF.

V gene TRBV7-9 combines with J gene TRBJ1-5; D not certain. CDR1 SEHNR and CDR2 FQNEAQ come from the germline V gene (reference sequence). The CDR3 consists of 14 residues. Trimming cost V 1 base and J 7 bases, with 11 bases left between them. Written as DNA, the CDR3 is TGTGCCAGCAGCTTAGACTCGGTGGGGCAGCCCCAGCATTTT. Its translation is CASSLDSVGQPQHF.

About this clone itself: This sample includes further DNA sequences coding for the same CDR3. This rearrangement joins TRBV5-1 to TRBJ2-1, with D hard to call. V was trimmed by 0 bases and J by 5 bases, leaving 3 bases between them. The CDR3 loop spans 12 amino acids. Per the germline V gene, CDR1 is SGHRS and CDR2 is YFSETQ. The CDR3 DNA reads as TGCGCCAGCAGCTTGGGGCACAATGAGCAGTTCTTC. Protein: CASSLGHNEQFF.

This chain links TRBV29-1 with TRBJ1-2; TRBD1 is a possible D gene (5 bases). Germline assignment: CDR1 SQVTM and CDR2 ANQGSEA. This CDR3 is 13 amino acids long. The ends were cut back, 6 bases at V and 7 bases at J, with 18 bases in the middle. The CDR3 sequence is CSVAEGSIRGYTF. The CDR3 DNA follows: TGCAGCGTCGCTGAGGGGTCTATTCGTGGCTACACCTTC.

This clone was seen only a few times. The CDR3 DNA reads as TGTGCCAGCAGCTATCGGACAGGGGTGGCTGGAAACACCATATATTTT. The encoded protein is CASSYRTGVAGNTIYF. This chain links TRBV7-2 with TRBJ1-3; 9 bases are shared with TRBD1. V shed 4 bases and J 2 bases; nucleotides not matched to a gene: 6. Germline V gives CDR1 SGHTA, CDR2 FQGNSA. The CDR3 has 16 residues.

The rearrangement uses TRBV7-9 and TRBJ2-3; D gene ambiguous. This CDR3 region has 14 residues. CDR1 SEHNR and CDR2 FQNEAQ come from the germline V gene (reference sequence). V was shortened by 1 base and J by 4 bases, with 9 bases between the two germline ends. The CDR3 DNA reads as TGTGCCAGCAGCTTAGAAGGCAGCTCAGATACGCAGTATTTT. It codes for CASSLEGSSDTQYF.

The J gene is TRBJ1-2, the V gene TRBV4-1; D not certain. The CDR3 contains 13 residues. The germline V gene encodes CDR1 MGHRA and CDR2 YSYEKL. The V and J ends lost 0 bases and 7 bases respectively, with 9 bases between them. The CDR3 loop reads CASSQEGTFGYTF. The CDR3 DNA reads TGCGCCAGCAGCCAAGAGGGAACTTTTGGCTACACCTTC.